The 7 T cell receptor beta chains given below trace back to one sample, sequenced in a study of T cell responses to AZD1222 COVID-19 vaccine. The assay was immunoSEQ multiplex PCR, and TCRdb's table has in-frame clones only and misses some. Of under 130,000 clones listed, about 85% were seen once; the top ten hold about 2.5%. The sequenced sample was peripheral blood, obtained 28 days after the second AZD1222 dose. The receptors come from an adult who received the AZD1222 COVID-19 vaccine.

This chain connects TRBV28 to TRBJ2-7, with 10 bases fitting TRBD1. After removal of 3 bases from V and 6 bases from J, the junction contained 11 bases not matched to a gene. The CDR3 sequence is 16 residues long. Germline loops: CDR1 MDHEN, CDR2 SYDVKM. The CDR3 loop reads CASSLVEGQGIGEQYF. CDR3 nucleotide sequence: TGTGCCAGCAGTTTGGTCGAGGGACAGGGGATTGGCGAGCAGTACTTC.

The chain combines TRBV4-3 with TRBJ1-4; D call uncertain. V lost 4 bases to trimming and J lost 0 bases, with 12 bases between them. Germline CDR1 LGHNA, CDR2 YSLEER. The CDR3 is 16 amino acids. CDR3 DNA sequence: TGCGCCAGCAGCCTGTCCAATTATGCAACTAATGAAAAACTGTTTTTT. Translation: CASSLSNYATNEKLFF.

The CDR3: CASSSLNSYTEAFF. The CDR3 DNA sequence: TGTGCCAGCAGTTCCCTCAATAGTTACACTGAAGCTTTCTTT. The genes are TRBV28 and TRBJ1-1, with D unresolved. Germline V gives CDR1 MDHEN, CDR2 SYDVKM. Trimming left V 4 bases short and J 3 bases short, with 12 bases between. The CDR3 loop spans 14 amino acids.

This chain uses TRBV18 with TRBJ2-7; 13 nucleotides align to TRBD2. The junction had 3 bases not matched to a gene; V was cut back by 1 base and J by 0 bases. The CDR3 sequence is 17 residues long. Germline V gene data show CDR1 as KGHSH and CDR2 as LQKENI. Here the CDR3 DNA reads TGTGCCAGCTCACCACGGGGACTAGCGGGGAACTCCTACGAGCAGTACTTC. It is translated as CASSPRGLAGNSYEQYF.

The CDR3 DNA reads as TGTGCCAGCGGACGGACAGGGATTGAAAAACTGTTTTTT. As protein: CASGRTGIEKLFF. The chain joins TRBV12-3 or TRBV12-4 to TRBJ1-4, with 8 bases fitting TRBD1. The CDR3 contains 13 residues. Germline trimming cut 8 bases from V and 7 bases from J; bases unmatched to any gene: 6.

This clone has just one count. The rearrangement links TRBV27 to TRBJ1-2, with 8 bases that match TRBD1. Germline V gene data show CDR1 as MNHEY and CDR2 as SMNVEV (reference sequence). The length of the CDR3 is 14 residues. Trimming at V came to 5 bases and at J to 3 bases, leaving 5 bases not matched to a gene. This CDR3 is CASSTQGADYGYTF. CDR3 nucleotide sequence: TGTGCCAGCAGTACGCAGGGGGCGGACTATGGCTACACCTTC.

The V gene is TRBV18, the J gene TRBJ2-1; TRBD2 aligns across 7 bases. Germline CDR1 is KGHSH and CDR2 is LQKENI. Germline trimming cut 1 base from V and 8 bases from J; bases unmatched to any gene: 8. The CDR3 spans 15 residues. CDR3 sequence reads: CASSPLVASGHEQFF. In nucleotides, the CDR3 is TGTGCCAGCTCACCACTGGTGGCTAGCGGCCATGAGCAGTTCTTC.